This record looks at one TCR beta chain sequence and its context. The antigen remains unidentified. A TCRbeta library incorporating unique molecular identifiers was prepared. TCRdb used MiXCR to reprocess the PCR reads, holding one entry per CDR3 protein. The sample has 150,000 to 250,000 distinct CDR3 sequences; roughly 6.3% are singletons. The record originates from a study of T-cell reconstitution after alpha-beta-depleted transplantation in children. Points from the study as a whole: Reported findings indicate that, about two months after transplant, alpha-beta T cells came from several hundred expanded clones, which were derived from non-depleted graft cells. A year had passed since transplant, and T-cell counts and diversity by then came mostly from newly produced T cells. Surviving recipient T cells and intrathymic progenitors accounted for some patients' high TCRbeta diversity at day 60.

Trimming removed 3 bases from V and 0 bases from J, with 6 bases in between. This CDR3 is 14 amino acids long. Germline V gene lookup returns CDR1 SNHLY and CDR2 FYNNEI. The sequence derives from a girl younger than two with combined immunodeficiency, due to receive a stem cell transplant. The V and J genes are TRBV2 and TRBJ2-1; D remains unclear. Sequences were derived from PBMCs, sampled before TCRalphabeta/CD19-depleted stem cell transplant. The CDR3 loop is CASSESFSYNEQFF. The CDR3 nucleotides are TGTGCCAGCAGTGAGTCTTTCTCCTACAATGAGCAGTTCTTC.